Following are 23 T cell receptor beta chains from one sample sequenced in a study of cytomegalovirus exposure and HLA in healthy donors. Primers for the PCR totalled 60 Vbeta and 13 Jbeta. This table comes from immunoSEQ multiplex PCR, and its TCRdb copy is limited to in-frame clones, with some not included. The profile covers about 120,000 clones, with 60% to 80% appearing a single time and around 15% taken by the ten largest. What was sequenced was PBMCs. The receptors derive from a man in his fifties in good health and CMV-seropositive.

The chain uses TRBV2 and TRBJ1-1; D is uncertain. The CDR3 sequence is 11 residues long. V was clipped by 7 bases and J by 3 bases, with 6 bases between them. Germline loops: CDR1 SNHLY, CDR2 FYNNEI. CDR3 amino acids: CASMGDTEAFF. In DNA form, the CDR3 reads TGTGCCAGCATGGGCGACACTGAAGCTTTCTTT.

The genes are TRBV10-1 and TRBJ2-7, with D unclear. This CDR3 has 13 residues. Per the germline V gene, CDR1 is WNHNN and CDR2 is SYGVQD (reference sequence). V dropped 2 bases and J dropped 1 base, with 6 bases sitting between them. Written as DNA, the CDR3 is TGCGCCAGCAGTGAGGGCCCTTCCTACGAGCAGTACTTC. Its translation: CASSEGPSYEQYF.

The chain has TRBV6-4 and TRBJ1-1; no clear D. The CDR3 contains 13 residues. The V gene's germline CDR1 is MRHNA and CDR2 SNTAGT. Trimming took off 8 bases at V and 3 bases at J, with 13 bases between the two ends. The CDR3 sequence: CASGLSVDTEAFF. Written as DNA, the CDR3 is TGTGCCAGCGGTCTATCCGTAGACACTGAAGCTTTCTTT.

This chain uses TRBV7-2 with TRBJ2-7; no reliable D call. With 0 bases removed from V and 4 bases from J, the gap between germline ends came to 22 bases. This CDR3 region has 18 residues. Per the germline V gene, CDR1 is SGHTA and CDR2 is FQGNSA. CDR3: CASSLAIYSPGDGYEQYF. CDR3 DNA sequence: TGTGCCAGCAGCTTAGCGATATACAGTCCCGGCGATGGGTACGAGCAGTACTTC. Drawing the rest from reference TRBV7-2 and TRBJ2-7, the complete variable domain is GAGVSQSPSNKVTEKGKDVELRCDPISGHTALYWYRQSLGQGLEFLIYFQGNSAPDKSGLPSDRFSAERTGGSVSTLTIQRTQQEDSAVYLCASSLAIYSPGDGYEQYFGPGTRLTVT.

The chain has TRBV28 and TRBJ2-7; D ambiguous. The V and J ends lost 2 bases and 0 bases respectively, with 8 bases between them. The CDR3 is 14 amino acids. Per germline, CDR1 MDHEN and CDR2 SYDVKM. CDR3 sequence: CASSLRSLSYEQYF. The CDR3 DNA follows: TGTGCCAGCAGTTTAAGGAGCCTCTCCTACGAGCAGTACTTC.

This clone was counted between two and nine times. The genes are TRBV6-5 and TRBJ2-7, with D perhaps matching TRBD1 (5 bases). Per the germline V gene, CDR1 is MNHEY and CDR2 is SVGAGI. This CDR3 contains 16 residues. V was shortened by 1 base and J by 5 bases, with 18 bases between the two germline ends. The CDR3 nucleotides read TGTGCCAGCAGTTACTACGCAGGGTCCAAACGGGACGAGCAGTACTTC. This translates into CASSYYAGSKRDEQYF.

The chain joins TRBV19 to TRBJ2-1; D remains ambiguous. The V end was cut by 6 bases, the J end by 3 bases, with 18 bases between. This CDR3 has 16 amino acids. Germline V lookup: CDR1 LNHDA, CDR2 SQIVND (reference sequence). The CDR3 sequence is CASRSLLSTLYNEQFF. The CDR3 coding sequence is TGTGCCAGTAGATCCCTCCTTAGCACCCTCTACAATGAGCAGTTCTTC.

The chain joins TRBV15 to TRBJ2-7; TRBD1 matches at 8 bases. The J segment lost 3 bases and the V segment lost 5 bases, leaving 12 bases of the junction unmatched. Germline V CDR1 and CDR2: LNHNV, YYDKDF (reference sequence). The CDR3 has 16 amino acids. The CDR3 DNA sequence: TGTGCCACCAGCCTTGGGGTCAGGGGGCCGGACTACGAGCAGTACTTC. This gives the protein CATSLGVRGPDYEQYF.

This chain uses TRBV28 with TRBJ2-1, with 9 bases identical to TRBD2. With 2 bases clipped from V and 9 bases from J, the junction kept 5 bases outside the gene matches. Germline CDR1 MDHEN, CDR2 SYDVKM. This CDR3 has 14 amino acids. The CDR3 nucleotides are TGTGCCAGCAGTTTAGGGACTAGCCATCGTGAGCAGTTCTTC. This translates into CASSLGTSHREQFF.

This clone was seen only once. The chain recombines TRBV2 with TRBJ2-5; no definite D call. This CDR3 is built from 11 residues. Trimming pared 6 bases from V and 5 bases from J, leaving 7 bases between. The germline gives CDR1 SNHLY, CDR2 FYNNEI. The CDR3 loop reads CASRLSETQYF. In nucleotides, the CDR3 is TGTGCCAGCAGGCTAAGCGAGACCCAGTACTTC.

J is TRBJ2-3 and V is TRBV10-1, with 13 bases identical to TRBD2. V lost 0 bases to trimming and J lost 13 bases; unmatched junction nucleotides: 16. The germline gives CDR1 WNHNN, CDR2 SYGVQD (reference sequence). The CDR3 runs 18 residues. CDR3 DNA: TGCGCCAGCAGTGAGTCGGCCTTTGGACTAGCGGGAGACGGGTCGAAGTATTTT. Protein product: CASSESAFGLAGDGSKYF.

The chain employs TRBV4-3 and TRBJ2-1, with 7 bases that match TRBD2. Germline-derived CDR1 and CDR2 are LGHNA and YSLEER. This CDR3 has 17 residues. With 3 bases clipped from V and 2 bases from J, the junction kept 10 bases outside the gene matches. CDR3 region: CASSQFGEGSPYNEQFF. Written as DNA, the CDR3 is TGCGCCAGCAGCCAGTTTGGGGAGGGGAGCCCCTACAATGAGCAGTTCTTC.

The rearrangement uses TRBV15 and TRBJ1-2, with 10 bases matching TRBD1. The V segment lost 1 base and the J segment 2 bases; nucleotides outside the gene matches: 10. This CDR3 contains 18 residues. Germline CDR1 reads LNHNV; CDR2 reads YYDKDF (reference sequence). CDR3 protein: CATSRVPSETGGNYGYTF. In DNA form, the CDR3 reads TGTGCCACCAGCAGAGTACCCTCCGAGACAGGGGGCAACTATGGCTACACCTTC.

As DNA, the CDR3 is TGCGCCAGCAGCTTGCAGGACAGGGGTGGCACCGGGGAGCTGTTTTTT. It codes for CASSLQDRGGTGELFF. This chain links TRBV5-1 with TRBJ2-2; 9 bases align to TRBD1. Germline V gene data show CDR1 as SGHRS and CDR2 as YFSETQ. The CDR3 sequence is 16 residues long. The J segment lost 4 bases and the V segment lost 1 base, leaving 5 bases of the junction unmatched.

The rearrangement uses TRBV7-9 and TRBJ1-2, with 9 bases aligning to TRBD1. This CDR3 is 17 amino acids long. Germline CDR1 and CDR2: SEHNR and FQNEAQ (reference sequence). V dropped 4 bases and J dropped 5; count of bases not matched to a gene: 14. For the CDR3, the DNA is TGTGCCAGCAGCTCATCAACCGGGACAGGGTTAGAGTATGGCTACACCTTC. This sequence encodes CASSSSTGTGLEYGYTF.

This chain's CDR3 is CASSARTRQETQYF. In DNA form, the CDR3 reads TGTGCCAGCAGTGCCCGGACTAGGCAAGAGACCCAGTACTTC. V and J are TRBV2 and TRBJ2-5, with 7 bases matching TRBD2. The V segment lost 4 bases and the J segment 2 bases; nucleotides outside the gene matches: 4. There are 14 residues in the CDR3. The germline V gene has CDR1 SNHLY and CDR2 FYNNEI.

The chain employs TRBV7-9 and TRBJ2-7; a weak D match, TRBD2 (6 bases). Germline CDR1 and CDR2: SEHNR and FQNEAQ (reference sequence). V dropped 3 bases and J dropped 4 bases, with 7 bases sitting between them. The CDR3 covers 12 residues. CDR3 loop: CASSFSGYEQYF. The CDR3 DNA is TGTGCCAGCAGCTTTAGCGGATACGAGCAGTACTTC.

V usage is TRBV6-5 and J usage is TRBJ1-6; D is possibly TRBD1 (6 bases). With 3 bases removed from V and 7 bases from J, the gap between germline ends came to 13 bases. CDR1 is MNHEY and CDR2 is SVGAGI in the germline V gene. This CDR3 has 15 amino acids. CDR3 bases: TGTGCCAGCAGTTATTCGGGGCAGGGGAATTCACCCCTCCACTTT. Its protein is CASSYSGQGNSPLHF.

The rearrangement links TRBV7-2 to TRBJ2-7; TRBD2 is a possible D gene (7 bases). The CDR3 is 14 residues long. V dropped 5 bases and J dropped 2 bases, with 13 bases sitting between them. Germline V gene lookup returns CDR1 SGHTA and CDR2 FQGNSA. CDR3 in DNA: TGTGCCAGCAGCCCAGGGGAGGGTGCCTACGAGCAGTACTTC. It translates to CASSPGEGAYEQYF.

The chain combines TRBV7-9 with TRBJ1-1; possible D gene TRBD1, 6 bases. V gave up 5 bases and J gave up 4 bases, with 23 bases separating them. Germline V gene data show CDR1 as SEHNR and CDR2 as FQNEAQ (reference sequence). The CDR3 consists of 17 residues. This chain's CDR3 is CASSDESGFLRGTEAFF. For the CDR3, the DNA is TGTGCCAGCAGCGACGAATCTGGGTTCCTCAGGGGCACTGAAGCTTTCTTT.

CDR3: CASSPGTEASEQYF. The DNA for the CDR3 is TGTGCCAGCAGTCCCGGGACAGAAGCGAGCGAGCAGTACTTC. The genes are TRBV7-2 and TRBJ2-7, with 7 nucleotides matching TRBD1. The CDR3 is made up of 14 amino acids. V was clipped by 6 bases and J by 6 bases; unmatched bases: 11. Germline V gene lookup returns CDR1 SGHTA and CDR2 FQGNSA.

V usage is TRBV21-1 and J usage is TRBJ2-7; the table's D call, TRBD2, was not checked against the DNA. TRBV21-1 is a recognized pseudogene. CDR3 size: 17 residues. The CDR3 DNA reads as TGTGCCAGCAGCAAAGGACGGGACTGTCGTTTGATGGGAGAGCAGTACTTC. Translating gives CASSKGRDCRLMGEQYF.

The chain has TRBV28 and TRBJ2-7; the D gene is possibly TRBD2 (5 bases). Looked up from germline, CDR1 is MDHEN and CDR2 is SYDVKM. The V end was cut by 6 bases, the J end by 5 bases, with 11 bases between. The CDR3 contains 12 residues. CDR3 in amino acids: CASSIRGNEQYF. CDR3 coding DNA: TGTGCCAGCAGCATTAGAGGGAACGAGCAGTACTTC. Combining the CDR3 with reference TRBV28 and TRBJ2-7 gives the whole variable domain DVKVTQSSRYLVKRTGEKVFLECVQDMDHENMFWYRQDPGLGLRLIYFSYDVKMKEKGDIPEGYSVSREKKERFSLILESASTNQTSMYLCASSIRGNEQYFGPGTRLTVT.